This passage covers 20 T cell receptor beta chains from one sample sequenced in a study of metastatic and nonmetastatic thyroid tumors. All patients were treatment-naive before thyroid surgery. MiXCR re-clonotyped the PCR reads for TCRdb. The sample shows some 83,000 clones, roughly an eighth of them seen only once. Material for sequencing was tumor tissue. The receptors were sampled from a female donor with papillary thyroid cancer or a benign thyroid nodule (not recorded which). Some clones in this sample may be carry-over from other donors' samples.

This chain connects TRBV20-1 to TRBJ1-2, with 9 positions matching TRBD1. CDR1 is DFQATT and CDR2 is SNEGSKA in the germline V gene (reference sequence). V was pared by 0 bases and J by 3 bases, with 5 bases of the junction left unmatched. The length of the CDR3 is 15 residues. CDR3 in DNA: TGCAGTGCTAGAGATTGGACAGGGGAACACTATGGCTACACCTTC. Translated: CSARDWTGEHYGYTF.

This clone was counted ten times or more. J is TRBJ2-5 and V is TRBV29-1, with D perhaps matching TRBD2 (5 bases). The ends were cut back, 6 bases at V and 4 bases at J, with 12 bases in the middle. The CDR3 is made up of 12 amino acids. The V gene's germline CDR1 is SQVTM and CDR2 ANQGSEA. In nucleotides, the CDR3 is TGCAGCGTCGCAATTAGCGTAGAGACCCAGTACTTC. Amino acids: CSVAISVETQYF.

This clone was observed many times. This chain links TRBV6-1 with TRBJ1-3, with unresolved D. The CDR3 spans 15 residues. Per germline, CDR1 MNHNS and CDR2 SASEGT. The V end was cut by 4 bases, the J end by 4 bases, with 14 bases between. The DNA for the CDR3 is TGTGCCAGCAGTGCGGGGATAGTAGTCGGAAACACCATATATTTT. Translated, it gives CASSAGIVVGNTIYF.

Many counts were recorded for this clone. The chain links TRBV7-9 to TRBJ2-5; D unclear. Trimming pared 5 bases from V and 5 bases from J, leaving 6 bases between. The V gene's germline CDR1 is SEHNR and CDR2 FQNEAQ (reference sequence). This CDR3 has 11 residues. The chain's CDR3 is CASSADETQYF. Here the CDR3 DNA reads TGTGCCAGCAGCGCGGACGAGACCCAGTACTTC.

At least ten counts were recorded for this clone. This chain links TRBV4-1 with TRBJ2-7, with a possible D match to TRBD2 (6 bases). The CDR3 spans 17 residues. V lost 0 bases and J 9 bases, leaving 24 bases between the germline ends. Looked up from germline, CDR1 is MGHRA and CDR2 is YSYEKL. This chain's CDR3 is CASSQDTGGVRGSRQYF. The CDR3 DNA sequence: TGCGCCAGCAGCCAAGATACAGGAGGGGTCCGGGGCTCTAGGCAGTACTTC.

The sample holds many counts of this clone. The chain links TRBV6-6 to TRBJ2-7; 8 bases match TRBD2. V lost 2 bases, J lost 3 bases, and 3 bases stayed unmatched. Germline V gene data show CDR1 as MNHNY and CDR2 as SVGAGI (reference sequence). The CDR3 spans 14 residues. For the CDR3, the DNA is TGTGCCAGCAGTTACCGGGGACTAGGCTACGAGCAGTACTTC. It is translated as CASSYRGLGYEQYF.

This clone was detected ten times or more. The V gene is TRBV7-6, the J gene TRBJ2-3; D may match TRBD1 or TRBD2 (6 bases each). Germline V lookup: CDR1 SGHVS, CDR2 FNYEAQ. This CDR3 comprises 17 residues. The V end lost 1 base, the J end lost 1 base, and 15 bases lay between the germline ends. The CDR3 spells CASSLGTGGAGTDTQYF. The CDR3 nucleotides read TGTGCCAGCAGCTTAGGGACCGGGGGCGCAGGCACAGATACGCAGTATTTT.

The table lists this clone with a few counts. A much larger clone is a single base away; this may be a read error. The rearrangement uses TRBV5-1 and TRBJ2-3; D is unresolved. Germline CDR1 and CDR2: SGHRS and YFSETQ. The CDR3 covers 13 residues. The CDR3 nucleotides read TGCGCCAGCAGCGGTTCGGGCAGAGATACGAAGTATTTT. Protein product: CASSGSGRDTKYF.

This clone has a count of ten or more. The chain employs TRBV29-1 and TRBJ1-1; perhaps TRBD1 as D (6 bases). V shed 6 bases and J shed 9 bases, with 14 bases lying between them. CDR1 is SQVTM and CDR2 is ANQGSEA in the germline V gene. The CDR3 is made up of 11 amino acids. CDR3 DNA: TGCAGCGTCGCAGGGGATTTTAAAGCTTTCTTT. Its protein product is CSVAGDFKAFF.

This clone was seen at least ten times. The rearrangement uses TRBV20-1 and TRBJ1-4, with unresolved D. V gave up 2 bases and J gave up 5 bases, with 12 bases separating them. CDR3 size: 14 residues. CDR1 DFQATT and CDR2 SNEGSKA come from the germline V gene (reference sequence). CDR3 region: CSARLQVANEKLFF. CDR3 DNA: TGCAGTGCTAGACTTCAGGTGGCAAATGAAAAACTGTTTTTT.

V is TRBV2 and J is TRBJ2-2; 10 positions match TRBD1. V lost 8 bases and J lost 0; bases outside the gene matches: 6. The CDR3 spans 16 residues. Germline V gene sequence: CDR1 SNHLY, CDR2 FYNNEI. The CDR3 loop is CASGGQGQSNTGELFF. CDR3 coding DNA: TGTGCCAGCGGGGGACAGGGGCAGTCGAACACCGGGGAGCTGTTTTTT.

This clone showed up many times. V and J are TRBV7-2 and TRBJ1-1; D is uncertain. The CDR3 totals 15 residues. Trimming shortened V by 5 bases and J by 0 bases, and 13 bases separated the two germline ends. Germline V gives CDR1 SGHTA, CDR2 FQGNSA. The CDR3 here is CASSPLAGMNTEAFF. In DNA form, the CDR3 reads TGTGCCAGCAGCCCTCTAGCGGGCATGAACACTGAAGCTTTCTTT.

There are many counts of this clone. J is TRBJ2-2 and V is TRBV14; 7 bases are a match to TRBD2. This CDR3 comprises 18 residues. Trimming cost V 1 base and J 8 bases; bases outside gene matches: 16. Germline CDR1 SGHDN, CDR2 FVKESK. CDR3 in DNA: TGTGCCAGCAGCCAAGTACGGGATTGGCGGGAGAGGTGGGGGGAGCTGTTTTTT. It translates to CASSQVRDWRERWGELFF.

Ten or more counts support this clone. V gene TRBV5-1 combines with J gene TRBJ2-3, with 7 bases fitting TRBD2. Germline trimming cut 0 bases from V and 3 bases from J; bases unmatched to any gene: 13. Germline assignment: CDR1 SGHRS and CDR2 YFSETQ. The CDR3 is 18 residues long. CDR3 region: CASSLAAAGVRGTDTQYF. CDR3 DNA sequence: TGCGCCAGCAGCTTGGCCGCCGCGGGAGTAAGAGGGACAGATACGCAGTATTTT.

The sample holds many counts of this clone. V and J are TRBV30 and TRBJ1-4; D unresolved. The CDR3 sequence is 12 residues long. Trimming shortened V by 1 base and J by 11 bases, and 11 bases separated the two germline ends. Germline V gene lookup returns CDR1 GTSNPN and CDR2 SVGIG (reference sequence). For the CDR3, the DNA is TGTGCCTGGAGTGACGTACCCTCGAAACTGTTTTTT. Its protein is CAWSDVPSKLFF.

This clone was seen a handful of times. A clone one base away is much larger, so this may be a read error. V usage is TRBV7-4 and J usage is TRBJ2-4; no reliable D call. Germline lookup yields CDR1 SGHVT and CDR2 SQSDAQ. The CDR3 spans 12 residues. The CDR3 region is CASSLGRTIKYF. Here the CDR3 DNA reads TGTGCCAGCAGCTTAGGGCGGACCATTAAGTACTTC.

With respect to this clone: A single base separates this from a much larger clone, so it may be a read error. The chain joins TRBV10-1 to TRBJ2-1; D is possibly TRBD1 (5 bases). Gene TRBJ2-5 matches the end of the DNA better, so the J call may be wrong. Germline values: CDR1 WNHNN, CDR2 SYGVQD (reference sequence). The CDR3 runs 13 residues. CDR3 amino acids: CASSSQVGETQYF. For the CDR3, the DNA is TGCGCCAGCAGCTCACAGGTTGGGGAGACCCAGTACTTC.

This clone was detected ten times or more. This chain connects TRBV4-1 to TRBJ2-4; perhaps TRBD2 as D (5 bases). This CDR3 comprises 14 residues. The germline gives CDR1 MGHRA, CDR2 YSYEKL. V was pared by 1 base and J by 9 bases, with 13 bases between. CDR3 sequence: CASSQGLRAGIQYF. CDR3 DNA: TGCGCCAGCAGCCAAGGACTAAGGGCTGGCATTCAGTACTTC.

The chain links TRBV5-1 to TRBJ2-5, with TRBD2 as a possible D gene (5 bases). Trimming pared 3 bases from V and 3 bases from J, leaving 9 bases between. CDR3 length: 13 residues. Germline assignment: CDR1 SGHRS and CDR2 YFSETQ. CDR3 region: CASSSVGEETQYF. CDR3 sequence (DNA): TGCGCCAGCAGCTCGGTCGGGGAAGAGACCCAGTACTTC.

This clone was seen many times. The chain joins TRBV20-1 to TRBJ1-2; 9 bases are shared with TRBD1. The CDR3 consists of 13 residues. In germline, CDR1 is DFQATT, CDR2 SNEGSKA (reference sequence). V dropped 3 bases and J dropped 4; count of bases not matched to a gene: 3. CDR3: CSASTGGLYGYTF. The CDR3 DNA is TGCAGTGCTAGCACAGGGGGCCTCTATGGCTACACCTTC.